Listed below are T cell receptor beta chains from one sample, sequenced in a study of OX40 agonist ivuxolimab in advanced cancers. Here immunoSEQ multiplex PCR was the method, and the copy in TCRdb shows in-frame clones only, minus some. The sample lists just over 40,000 clones; roughly 86% were seen once. The sample consisted of CD4+ or CD8+ T cells sorted from blood, taken in a trial of the OX40 agonist ivuxolimab. These receptors were collected from an adult with an advanced solid tumor such as melanoma, head and neck, liver or kidney cancer. Each CDR3 is given with its conserved first and last residue. Each record gives: J gene, V gene, clone size, D gene, CDR3 protein, CDR3 DNA. A D gene is named only where the DNA matches it firmly. The size of a clone is reported for some rows only, either as once, few or many, or as a class for expanded clones.

TRBJ1-5 | TRBV27 | once | TRBD1 | CASSLWGQDSNQPQHF | TGTGCCAGCAGTTTATGGGGACAGGATAGCAATCAGCCCCAGCATTTT
TRBJ1-2 | TRBV28 | - | TRBD1 | CASSSGDRGYGYTF | TGTGCCAGCAGTTCAGGGGACAGGGGCTATGGCTACACCTTC
TRBJ1-2 | TRBV5-3 | few | TRBD1 | CARSPRTGLVGTF | TGTGCCAGAAGCCCCAGGACAGGTCTGGTGGGCACCTTC
TRBJ1-2 | TRBV7-8 | once | - | CASSRDLAYGYTF | TGTGCCAGCTCCAGGGACCTGGCCTATGGCTACACCTTC
TRBJ2-7 | TRBV6-1 | - | - | CASSDLQIEQYF | TGTGCCAGCAGTGATCTACAGATCGAGCAGTACTTC
TRBJ2-2 | TRBV11-1 | - | - | CASSLGVDNTGELFF | TGTGCCAGCAGCTTAGGAGTGGATAACACCGGGGAGCTGTTTTTT
TRBJ1-2 | TRBV9 | few | TRBD1 | CASSAGQPVYGYTF | TGTGCCAGCAGCGCGGGACAGCCTGTCTATGGCTACACCTTC
TRBJ1-2 | TRBV29-1 | few | - | CSVGQGTNYGYTF | TGCAGCGTTGGCCAGGGGACTAACTATGGCTACACCTTC
TRBJ2-7 | TRBV11-3 | - | - | CASSLVGYEQYF | TGTGCCAGCAGCTTAGTTGGGTACGAGCAGTACTTC
TRBJ1-4 | TRBV11-2 | - | - | CASSLSREKLFF | TGTGCCAGCAGCTTATCTAGGGAAAAACTGTTTTTT
TRBJ1-2 | TRBV6-5 | - | - | CASSPAGSNYGYTF | TGTGCCAGCAGCCCCGCCGGCAGCAACTATGGCTACACCTTC
TRBJ2-7 | TRBV5-5 | - | - | CASSFQAGGAYEQYF | TGTGCCAGCAGCTTTCAGGCAGGGGGGGCCTACGAGCAGTACTTC
TRBJ2-1 | TRBV11-1 | - | - | CASSQPRASYNEQFF | TGTGCCAGCAGCCAACCCCGGGCATCCTACAATGAGCAGTTCTTC
TRBJ1-2 | TRBV15 | - | - | CATSTDNYGYTF | TGTGCCACCAGCACCGATAACTATGGCTACACCTTC
TRBJ1-2 | TRBV7-2 | - | TRBD1 | CASSSDRAVGYTF | TGTGCCAGCAGCTCGGACAGGGCGGTGGGCTACACCTTC
TRBJ2-6 | TRBV5-1 | - | TRBD2 | CASSWVAGAARGANVLTF | TGCGCCAGCAGCTGGGTAGCGGGTGCTGCCCGGGGGGCCAACGTCCTGACTTTC